This T cell receptor (beta chain) was recovered during a study of regulatory T cells in long-lasting Graves disease. The study, taken as a whole, reports: Persistent disease favored TRBV28, TRBJ1-2 and TRBJ2-5.

The CDR3 loop spans 12 amino acids. V was cut by 3 bases and J by 11 bases, with 11 bases left in between. The time point denotes: newly diagnosed GD, antithyroid drugs for less than 3 months. Following extraction of RNA from PBMCs, that RNA was used to make the TCR library. According to the study, TCR beta libraries were built with iRepertoire HTBI primers and CDR3-region Arm-PCR. One entry per CDR3 protein, called by TCRdb with MiXCR from the multiplex PCR reads. The data contain over 350,000 distinct CDR3 sequences, about 14% of them singletons. Concerning this clonotype itself: Antigen: not known. A much larger clonotype is one base distant, so this may be a read error. The CDR3 does not end in the conserved phenylalanine or tryptophan, so this is likely a read error.

This same sample was also taken into another study, of T cells in Graves' hyperthyroidism and ophthalmopathy.

This receptor was taken from a woman aged 45-60 years with Graves disease. The input for sequencing was peripheral blood mononuclear cells (PBMCs), taken at new diagnosis, from a patient treated with antithyroid drugs. The chain uses TRBV12-3 or TRBV12-4 and TRBJ1-3; TRBD1 might be the D (6 bases). The CDR3 coding sequence is TGTGCCAGCAGTTTTGGGGGGCTCCCCATATATTCT. Its protein is CASSFGGLPIYS.